Presented here are 15 T cell receptor beta chains from one specimen sequenced in a study of blood T cells in healthy people across ages. With a J-beta primer mix and a sample-barcoded 5' primer, a second PCR ran roughly 6 to 12 cycles. TCRdb analysed the 5' RACE reads with MiXCR anew, one entry per CDR3 protein. The table shows about 750,000 distinct CDR3 sequences, with around half occurring only once. The sample consisted of blood. These receptors came from an elderly man in good health.

This clonotype was seen more than once but under ten times. This chain connects TRBV10-3 to TRBJ2-7, with TRBD2 matching 7 bases. V trimming: 3 bases; J trimming: 0 bases; junction bases outside the gene matches: 5. The CDR3 totals 15 residues. Germline V gene sequence: CDR1 ENHRY, CDR2 SYGVKD. In DNA, the CDR3 is TGTGCCATCAGTGACCCGGGGGGTGGCTCCTACGAGCAGTACTTC. This encodes CAISDPGGGSYEQYF.

The chain carries TRBV2 and TRBJ2-4, with 14 nucleotides matching TRBD2. The tail of the sequence fits TRBJ2-7 better, so the J call may be wrong. This CDR3 is built from 16 residues. Per germline, CDR1 SNHLY and CDR2 FYNNEI. DNA for the CDR3: TGTGCCAGCACCTTAGGACTAGCGGGAGGCACCTACGAGCAGTACTTC. Protein: CASTLGLAGGTYEQYF.

This clonotype came up a few times. V is TRBV7-2 and J is TRBJ1-2; perhaps TRBD1 as D (6 bases). Germline V gives CDR1 SGHTA, CDR2 FQGNSA. Trimming took off 0 bases at V and 1 base at J, with 12 bases between the two ends. The CDR3 is 16 amino acids. In nucleotides, the CDR3 is TGTGCCAGCAGCTTAGCGAGGGGGGGTCTTAACTATGGCTACACCTTC. This codes for CASSLARGGLNYGYTF.

This clonotype appeared many times. The genes are TRBV6-2 or TRBV6-3 and TRBJ1-1, with 7 bases identical to TRBD1. J gave up 1 base and V 7 bases, and 9 bases lay outside the gene matches. The CDR3 sequence is 15 residues long. Germline V gene lookup returns CDR1 MNHEY and CDR2 SVGEGT. As DNA, the CDR3 is TGTGCCAGCACCTACGTACAGGGGCGGAACACTGAAGCTTTCTTT. The encoded protein is CASTYVQGRNTEAFF.

This clonotype was counted a few times. The V and J genes are TRBV28 and TRBJ2-4; no definite D call. Germline loops: CDR1 MDHEN, CDR2 SYDVKM. Trimming stripped 6 bases from V and 6 bases from J, with 15 bases between. This CDR3 spans 14 amino acids. CDR3 loop: CASSYRNRANIQYF. In DNA, the CDR3 is TGTGCCAGCAGCTACCGGAACAGAGCAAACATTCAGTACTTC.

This clonotype was seen a handful of times. The chain is built from TRBV9 and TRBJ2-5; 7 nucleotides line up with TRBD1. The V gene end was trimmed by 2 bases and the J gene end by 3 bases; junction bases not matched to a gene: 7. The CDR3 contains 15 residues. In germline, CDR1 is SGDLS, CDR2 YYNGEE. The CDR3 loop is CASSVGITGEETQYF. CDR3 nucleotides: TGTGCCAGCAGCGTTGGGATTACAGGGGAAGAGACCCAGTACTTC.

V is TRBV3-1 and J is TRBJ2-7, with D maybe TRBD2 (6 bases). The germline CDR1 and CDR2 sequences are LGHDT and YNNKEL (reference sequence). The V gene lost 2 bases and the J gene lost 3 bases, with 14 bases spanning the gap. The CDR3 is 15 amino acids. This CDR3 reads CASSQLPGTLYEQYF. The CDR3, as DNA: TGTGCCAGCAGCCAACTCCCCGGGACTCTCTACGAGCAGTACTTC.

The chain couples TRBV5-5 to TRBJ2-1; TRBD2 aligns across 7 bases. Per germline, CDR1 SGHKS and CDR2 YYEKEE (reference sequence). The junction had 16 bases not matched to a gene; V was cut back by 5 bases and J by 8 bases. The CDR3 has 16 amino acids. CDR3 sequence (DNA): TGTGCCAGCAGGTCCACTTCCAGCGGGAACGGCTATGAGCAGTTCTTC. Encoded protein: CASRSTSSGNGYEQFF.

This clonotype was recorded a few times. The gene calls are TRBV2 and TRBJ2-7, with TRBD1 identical over 9 bases. Germline CDR1 is SNHLY and CDR2 is FYNNEI. V lost 8 bases to trimming and J lost 6 bases; unmatched junction nucleotides: 11. This CDR3 has 14 residues. The CDR3 bases are TGTGCCAGCTCAGTCGGGGGGACAGGGTTCGAGCAGTACTTC. It codes for CASSVGGTGFEQYF.

The genes are TRBV20-1 and TRBJ1-1; a possible D gene is TRBD1 (5 bases). CDR1 and CDR2 (germline): DFQATT, SNEGSKA (reference sequence). Trimming took 3 bases from V and 0 from J, leaving 8 bases between them. This CDR3 spans 13 amino acids. CDR3 residues: CSARKDMNTEAFF. CDR3 nucleotides: TGCAGTGCTAGGAAGGACATGAACACTGAAGCTTTCTTT.

This clonotype was seen a few times. The chain joins TRBV6-2 or TRBV6-3 to TRBJ1-4, with a tentative D call TRBD1 (5 bases). Germline lookup yields CDR1 MNHEY and CDR2 SVGEGT. The CDR3 totals 14 residues. Trimming removed 0 bases at V and 10 bases at J, with 12 bases between. Here the CDR3 DNA reads TGTGCCAGCAGTTACTCGAGCGGGGGAGGAAAACTGTTTTTT. Translating it yields CASSYSSGGGKLFF.

This clonotype was seen a handful of times. V is TRBV5-1 and J is TRBJ2-1; TRBD2 agrees at 10 bases. Germline CDR1 reads SGHRS; CDR2 reads YFSETQ. V was clipped by 4 bases and J by 6 bases; unmatched bases: 7. CDR3 size: 15 residues. The CDR3 region has the DNA TGCGCCAGCAGCACCGGTGGACTAGCGGTCAATGAGCAGTTCTTC. As protein: CASSTGGLAVNEQFF.

The chain recombines TRBV5-1 with TRBJ2-1; 7 bases are shared with TRBD1. The CDR3 extends over 15 amino acids. J lost 5 bases, V lost 1 base, and 6 bases had no gene match. In germline, CDR1 is SGHRS, CDR2 YFSETQ. For the CDR3, the DNA is TGCGCCAGCAGCTTGTACAGGGGTTTGAACAATGAGCAGTTCTTC. Amino acid sequence: CASSLYRGLNNEQFF. Together with reference TRBV5-1 and TRBJ2-1, the CDR3 gives the full variable domain: KAGVTQTPRYLIKTRGQQVTLSCSPISGHRSVSWYQQTPGQGLQFLFEYFSETQRNKGNFPGRFSGRQFSNSRSEMNVSTLELGDSALYLCASSLYRGLNNEQFFGPGTRLTVL.

J is TRBJ2-1 and V is TRBV10-3; 7 nucleotides align to TRBD2. Germline trimming cut 0 bases from V and 2 bases from J; bases unmatched to any gene: 7. This CDR3 has 17 amino acids. Germline lookup yields CDR1 ENHRY and CDR2 SYGVKD. CDR3 amino acids: CAISESRASGTYNEQFF. The CDR3 region has the DNA TGTGCCATCAGTGAGTCGAGGGCTAGCGGAACCTACAATGAGCAGTTCTTC.

V gene TRBV9 combines with J gene TRBJ2-5; TRBD1 aligns across 9 bases. Trimming cost V 1 base and J 11 bases; bases outside gene matches: 15. The CDR3 extends over 16 amino acids. Germline V CDR1 and CDR2: SGDLS, YYNGEE. The CDR3 DNA reads TGTGCCAGCAGCGTACAGACCGGGACAGGGCCTAGGGAGCAGTACTTC. It encodes CASSVQTGTGPREQYF.